A single sample is the source of the 21 T cell receptor beta chains below, sequenced in a study of blood T cells in healthy people across ages. Sample-barcoded 5' priming and a J-beta primer mix drove a second PCR of 7 to 11 cycles. TCRdb re-derived calls from the 5' RACE reads in MiXCR, one entry per CDR3 protein. The repertoire holds roughly 730,000 distinct CDR3 sequences, with approximately 53% as singletons. The sequenced sample was blood. The receptors were gathered from a middle-aged man in good health.

The chain employs TRBV12-3 or TRBV12-4 and TRBJ1-6; perhaps TRBD1 as D (6 bases). The CDR3 extends over 13 amino acids. V lost 3 bases and J 10 bases, leaving 10 bases between the germline ends. The DNA for the CDR3 is TGTGCCAGCAGTTTCCAGGGGTCCTCACCCCTCCACTTT. This encodes CASSFQGSSPLHF.

This clonotype was counted a few times. CDR3 protein: CASSYRPGTRLSGANVLTF. For the CDR3, the DNA is TGTGCCAGCAGCTATCGACCCGGGACAAGACTCTCTGGGGCCAACGTCCTGACTTTC. The rearrangement joins TRBV21-1 to TRBJ2-6; TRBD1, the D gene given by the table, was not confirmed from the DNA. TRBV21-1 is reported as a pseudogene. The CDR3 extends over 19 amino acids.

This clonotype was picked up a small number of times. The rearrangement links TRBV9 to TRBJ2-5; tentatively, D is TRBD1 (7 bases). The germline gives CDR1 SGDLS, CDR2 YYNGEE. The CDR3 is made up of 14 amino acids. Trimming removed 2 bases from V and 4 bases from J, with 12 bases in between. This chain's CDR3 is CASSVSQGGETQYF. The CDR3 bases are TGTGCCAGCAGCGTTAGTCAGGGGGGAGAGACCCAGTACTTC.

V usage is TRBV6-6 and J usage is TRBJ1-1; D is ambiguous. Germline V lookup: CDR1 MNHNY, CDR2 SVGAGI (reference sequence). V was clipped by 0 bases and J by 7 bases, with 9 bases between them. The CDR3 spans 13 residues. The CDR3 nucleotides read TGTGCCAGCAGTTACTCGATGTCGATTGAAGCTTTCTTT. As protein: CASSYSMSIEAFF.

This chain joins TRBV29-1 and TRBJ2-6; weak D call: TRBD1 (8 bases). This CDR3 is 18 amino acids long. The V gene lost 0 bases and the J gene lost 12 bases, with 27 bases spanning the gap. CDR1 and CDR2 from the germline V gene are SQVTM and ANQGSEA. CDR3 sequence reads: CSVEDRVVGTGGEGVLTF. CDR3 nucleotides: TGCAGCGTTGAAGATCGAGTAGTAGGGACAGGAGGGGAGGGCGTCCTGACTTTC.

The J gene is TRBJ2-3, the V gene TRBV29-1, with D perhaps TRBD1 (5 bases). The V end was cut by 5 bases, the J end by 3 bases, with 12 bases between. The CDR3 sequence is 13 residues long. Looked up from germline, CDR1 is SQVTM and CDR2 is ANQGSEA. CDR3 sequence (DNA): TGCAGCGTTAGGGCAGGGTTAACAGATACGCAGTATTTT. Translating it yields CSVRAGLTDTQYF.

The chain is built from TRBV7-9 and TRBJ1-4; D not certain. Germline lookup yields CDR1 SEHNR and CDR2 FQNEAQ (reference sequence). The CDR3 runs to 17 residues. Trimming cost V 4 bases and J 2 bases, with 17 bases left between them. The CDR3 DNA reads as TGTGCCAGCAGCTCCGACTGGGGTGTGTCGACTAATGAAAAACTGTTTTTT. Translated: CASSSDWGVSTNEKLFF.

This chain joins TRBV29-1 and TRBJ2-3; weak D call: TRBD2 (5 bases). The V end was cut by 4 bases, the J end by 2 bases, with 7 bases between. CDR3 length: 12 residues. Germline CDR1 SQVTM, CDR2 ANQGSEA. CDR3 sequence reads: CSVGTDTDTQYF. The CDR3 bases are TGCAGCGTTGGGACTGACACAGATACGCAGTATTTT.

The chain is built from TRBV7-9 and TRBJ2-7, with 7 bases lining up with TRBD2. The J segment lost 6 bases and the V segment lost 1 base, leaving 15 bases of the junction unmatched. Germline assignment: CDR1 SEHNR and CDR2 FQNEAQ (reference sequence). This CDR3 is built from 17 residues. For the CDR3, the DNA is TGTGCCAGCAGCTTAGTAAACGGGGAGGGTCGGCTCTGCGAGCAGTACTTC. Residues: CASSLVNGEGRLCEQYF.

The table lists this clonotype with many counts. J is TRBJ2-5 and V is TRBV27; TRBD1 aligns across 9 bases. The CDR3 contains 14 residues. Germline values: CDR1 MNHEY, CDR2 SMNVEV (reference sequence). The V gene end was trimmed by 6 bases and the J gene end by 5 bases; junction bases not matched to a gene: 7. The CDR3 nucleotides are TGTGCCAGCAGCCTCGGGACAGGGCGTGAGACCCAGTACTTC. This sequence encodes CASSLGTGRETQYF.

Only one count was recorded for this clonotype. The V call is TRBV28, the J call TRBJ2-3; D is possibly TRBD2 (6 bases). Germline CDR1 MDHEN, CDR2 SYDVKM. Deletions cut 6 bases from V and 5 bases from J, with 18 bases between. The CDR3 length is 15 residues. The DNA of the CDR3 is TGTGCCAGCAGCCCTCGGGAGCCTGGGATAGATACGCAGTATTTT. It codes for CASSPREPGIDTQYF.

The V call is TRBV4-3, the J call TRBJ1-4, with 11 bases matching TRBD1. The CDR3 contains 18 residues. The trim removed 0 bases at V and 8 bases at J, leaving 11 bases unmatched. The germline gives CDR1 LGHNA, CDR2 YSLEER. CDR3 coding DNA: TGCGCCAGCAGCCAAGATCCCGGGACAGGGGGTCGAGGGGAAAAACTGTTTTTT. Its translation is CASSQDPGTGGRGEKLFF.

A few counts support this clonotype. The rearrangement links TRBV12-3 or TRBV12-4 to TRBJ2-1; D ambiguous. CDR3 length: 11 residues. V lost 5 bases and J 7 bases, leaving 6 bases between the germline ends. CDR3 amino acids: CASSPANEQFF. The CDR3 DNA follows: TGTGCCAGCAGTCCGGCAAATGAGCAGTTCTTC.

Remarks on this clonotype: Compared with germline, one end of the junction differs, possibly owing to a read error. The chain employs TRBV7-2 and TRBJ2-7; the match to TRBD1 covers 10 bases. Germline CDR1 reads SGHTA; CDR2 reads FQGNSA. CDR3 length equals 14 residues. CDR3 nucleotide sequence: TGTGCCTGCAGCCTCAGCCGGACAGGGGGTGATTGGTACTTC. Encoded protein: CACSLSRTGGDWYF.

Ten or more counts support this clonotype. The rearrangement joins TRBV7-2 to TRBJ2-5; possibly TRBD1 or TRBD2 for D (5 bases each). V was shortened by 4 bases and J by 9 bases, with 21 bases between the two germline ends. The CDR3 totals 15 residues. The germline V gene has CDR1 SGHTA and CDR2 FQGNSA. CDR3 sequence reads: CASSSTGPAGTSQYF. The CDR3 DNA reads TGTGCCAGCAGCTCTACAGGTCCCGCTGGGACGTCCCAGTACTTC.

This chain joins TRBV20-1 and TRBJ2-7, with 7 bases that match TRBD2. The J call may be wrong; the DNA end is better matched by TRBJ2-5. CDR3 length: 11 residues. Germline V CDR1 and CDR2: DFQATT, SNEGSKA (reference sequence). The CDR3 DNA sequence: TGCAGCTTGGGGGGGGAGGAGACCCAGTACTTC. Translation gives CSLGGEETQYF.

The chain combines TRBV4-3 with TRBJ2-7; no reliable D call. The CDR3 is 16 amino acids. Between the trimmed V and J ends, which lost 0 bases and 3 bases, there was a span of 15 bases. Looked up from germline, CDR1 is LGHNA and CDR2 is YSLEER. The CDR3 here is CASSQESGVRGYEQYF. As DNA, the CDR3 is TGCGCCAGCAGCCAAGAATCTGGGGTGCGTGGCTACGAGCAGTACTTC.

This chain links TRBV4-2 with TRBJ1-6, with 8 positions matching TRBD1. Germline values: CDR1 LGHNA, CDR2 YNFKEQ. V was clipped by 4 bases and J by 8 bases; unmatched bases: 4. The length of the CDR3 is 14 residues. CDR3 amino acids: CASSLGQEDSPLHF. The CDR3 bases are TGTGCCAGCAGCCTGGGACAGGAGGATTCACCCCTCCACTTT.

The chain is built from TRBV7-2 and TRBJ2-1, with 13 bases identical to TRBD2. The CDR3 length is 17 residues. The V and J ends lost 4 bases and 4 bases, in that order; junction bases with no gene match: 7. CDR1 is SGHTA and CDR2 is FQGNSA in the germline V gene. The CDR3 loop reads CASSSGLAGAGYNEQFF. The CDR3, as DNA: TGTGCCAGCAGCTCAGGACTAGCGGGGGCTGGATACAATGAGCAGTTCTTC. The whole variable domain, remainder taken from reference TRBV7-2 and TRBJ2-1, is GAGVSQSPSNKVTEKGKDVELRCDPISGHTALYWYRQSLGQGLEFLIYFQGNSAPDKSGLPSDRFSAERTGGSVSTLTIQRTQQEDSAVYLCASSSGLAGAGYNEQFFGPGTRLTVL.

A single count supports this clonotype. This chain uses TRBV24-1 with TRBJ2-1, with D unresolved. V was shortened by 8 bases and J by 6 bases, with 7 bases between the two germline ends. Germline V gene sequence: CDR1 KGHDR, CDR2 SFDVKD. This CDR3 comprises 11 residues. The CDR3 sequence is CATTEFNEQFF. CDR3 DNA: TGTGCCACCACGGAGTTCAATGAGCAGTTCTTC.

This clonotype was seen only a few times. This chain links TRBV3-1 with TRBJ2-7; possibly TRBD2 for D (6 bases). Germline-derived CDR1 and CDR2 are LGHDT and YNNKEL (reference sequence). The CDR3 extends over 15 amino acids. Between the trimmed V and J ends, which lost 1 base and 0 bases, there was a span of 10 bases. The CDR3 nucleotides read TGTGCCAGCAGCCAAGGGATGGGGGGCTCCTACGAGCAGTACTTC. This encodes CASSQGMGGSYEQYF.